This T cell receptor (beta chain) comes out of a study of CD8+ T cells in alopecia areata. Study context: Treatment comprised oral tofacitinib, 5 to 10 mg twice daily, in treated patients.

V was shortened by 1 base and J by 3 bases, with 17 bases between the two germline ends. The CDR3 length is 17 residues. The germline gives CDR1 MGHRA, CDR2 YSYEKL. General study results and limits: Many expanded lesional clones persisted during tofacitinib (in both scalp and blood). Within the top 100, expanded CD8+ clones significantly decreased with tofacitinib, as did scalp clonality.

Treatment denoted: oral pan-JAK inhibitor, 5-10 mg twice daily. Sequencing templates came from extracted RNA that was reverse transcribed into cDNA. Measured with immunoSEQ multiplex PCR; TCRdb has only the in-frame clones, and not every one. This table holds under 300,000 clones, 60% found once. A note on this clone: What it recognizes is unknown.

The chain carries TRBV4-1 and TRBJ2-3; possibly TRBD2 for D (5 bases). The source is a human donor with alopecia areata. Material: CD4+ T cells sorted from blood, obtained at week 52, from a patient treated with tofacitinib. Here the CDR3 reads CASSQVARARETDTQYF. DNA of the CDR3: TGCGCCAGCAGCCAAGTAGCGAGGGCTAGGGAAACAGATACGCAGTATTTT.